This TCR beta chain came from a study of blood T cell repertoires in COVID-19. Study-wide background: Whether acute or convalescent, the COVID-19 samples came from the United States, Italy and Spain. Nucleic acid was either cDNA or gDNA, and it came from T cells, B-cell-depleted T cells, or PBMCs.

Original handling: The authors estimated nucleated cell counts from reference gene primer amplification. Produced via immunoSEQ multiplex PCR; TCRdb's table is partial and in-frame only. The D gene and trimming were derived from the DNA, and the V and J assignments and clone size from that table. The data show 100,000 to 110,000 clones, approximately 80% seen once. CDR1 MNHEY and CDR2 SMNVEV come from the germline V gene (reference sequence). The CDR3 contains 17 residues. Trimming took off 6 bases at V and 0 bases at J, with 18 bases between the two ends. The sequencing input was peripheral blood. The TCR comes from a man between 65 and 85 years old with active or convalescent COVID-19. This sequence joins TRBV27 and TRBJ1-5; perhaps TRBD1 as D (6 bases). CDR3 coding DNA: TGTGCCAGCAGCCCCACCTCTTGGGGGCTTAGCAATCAGCCCCAGCATTTT. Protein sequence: CASSPTSWGLSNQPQHF.